Listed below are T cell receptor beta chains from one sample, sequenced in a study of OX40 agonist ivuxolimab in advanced cancers. Only in-frame clones appear in the TCRdb table, and some are missing; sequencing was by immunoSEQ multiplex PCR. Among tens of thousands of clones listed, around nine tenths were seen once. Here the sequenced sample was CD4+ or CD8+ T cells sorted from blood, taken in a trial of the OX40 agonist ivuxolimab. These receptors were obtained from an adult with an advanced solid tumor such as melanoma, head and neck, liver or kidney cancer. CDR3s include the opening cysteine and the closing phenylalanine or tryptophan. Fields, in order: clone size, D gene, CDR3 length, V gene, J gene, CDR3 protein, CDR3 DNA. D genes are given only for firm matches. Expanded clones get a size class; other rows say once, few or many, or leave the size out.

once	.	15	TRBV9	TRBJ2-1	CASGQTGRLYNEQFF	TGTGCCAGCGGACAGACAGGGAGGTTGTACAATGAGCAGTTCTTC
.	.	16	TRBV13	TRBJ2-3	CASSLNPGVLTDTQYF	TGTGCCAGCAGCTTAAACCCGGGAGTCCTCACAGATACGCAGTATTTT
.	.	18	TRBV5-1	TRBJ2-2	CASSFRPAGIGSTGELFF	TGCGCCAGCAGCTTTAGGCCTGCAGGGATTGGATCAACCGGGGAGCTGTTTTTT
.	.	14	TRBV25-1	TRBJ1-3	CATMTGITGNTIYF	TGTGCCACCATGACAGGAATTACTGGAAACACCATATATTTT
.	TRBD2	15	TRBV7-9	TRBJ2-1	CASSSLGTSGNEQFF	TGTGCCAGCAGCTCTCTGGGGACTAGCGGGAATGAGCAGTTCTTC
.	.	19	TRBV4-3	TRBJ2-2	CASSQNPVLKADKHRGAVF	TGCGCCAGCAGCCAAAATCCGGTTCTAAAAGCGGATAAACACCGGGGAGCTGTTTTT
.	.	13	TRBV2	TRBJ2-7	CASSEFRGYEQYF	TGTGCCAGCAGTGAATTTCGTGGCTACGAGCAGTACTTC
.	.	14	TRBV29-1	TRBJ1-1	CSVEDALRNTEAFF	TGCAGCGTTGAAGACGCGCTACGGAACACTGAAGCTTTCTTT
few	.	13	TRBV7-9	TRBJ1-5	CASSWDLNQPQHF	TGTGCCAGCAGCTGGGACCTCAATCAGCCCCAGCATTTT
once	.	15	TRBV29-1	TRBJ2-7	CSVEDGRGRPYEQYF	TGCAGCGTTGAAGATGGGCGGGGGCGACCCTACGAGCAGTACTTC
.	.	15	TRBV5-4	TRBJ2-3	CASSLGVMPDDTQYF	TGTGCCAGCAGCTTGGGGGTCATGCCGGATGATACGCAGTATTTT
.	TRBD1	14	TRBV2	TRBJ2-7	CASTPGQGASEQYF	TGTGCCAGCACCCCGGGACAGGGTGCTTCCGAGCAGTACTTC
.	.	13	TRBV5-4	TRBJ2-7	CASSAGRDYEQYF	TGTGCCAGCAGCGCGGGCCGAGACTACGAGCAGTACTTC
.	.	14	TRBV7-9	TRBJ1-1	CASSFLDKNTEAFF	TGTGCCAGCAGCTTCCTGGACAAGAACACTGAAGCTTTCTTT
once	TRBD1	13	TRBV9	TRBJ1-5	CASSLTGNQPQHF	TGTGCCAGCAGCCTGACAGGGAATCAGCCCCAGCATTTT
.	.	13	TRBV7-6	TRBJ2-3	CASSLPEADTQYF	TGTGCCAGCAGCTTACCTGAGGCAGATACGCAGTATTTT
.	.	11	TRBV5-6	TRBJ2-1	CASSFNNEQFF	TGTGCCAGCAGCTTCAACAATGAGCAGTTCTTC
.	.	16	TRBV15	TRBJ1-2	CATSRDSGAAPNGYTF	TGTGCCACCAGCAGAGATTCGGGCGCGGCACCGAATGGCTACACCTTC
.	TRBD1	15	TRBV5-8	TRBJ1-6	CASSLDRGENSPLHF	TGTGCCAGCAGCTTGGACAGGGGGGAAAATTCACCCCTCCACTTT
.	.	13	TRBV19	TRBJ1-2	CASSIGVGDGYTF	TGTGCCAGTAGTATCGGCGTCGGTGACGGCTACACCTTC
.	.	14	TRBV27	TRBJ1-2	CASSQDRGRDGYTF	TGTGCCAGCAGCCAAGACCGGGGAAGGGATGGCTACACCTTC
.	TRBD1	14	TRBV7-3	TRBJ2-5	CASSRQGLGETQYF	TGTGCCAGCAGCCGACAGGGCTTGGGAGAGACCCAGTACTTC
.	.	13	TRBV27	TRBJ2-7	CASGYTSSYEQYF	TGTGCCAGCGGGTACACGAGCTCCTACGAGCAGTACTTC
.	.	13	TRBV19	TRBJ2-7	CASSIAAGSEQYF	TGTGCCAGTAGTATTGCGGCAGGGAGCGAGCAGTACTTC
.	TRBD1	12	TRBV11-1	TRBJ2-7	CASRTGPHEQYF	TGTGCCAGCAGGACAGGGCCCCACGAGCAGTACTTC
once	.	15	TRBV7-8	TRBJ2-3	CASSLRWGAGDTQYF	TGTGCCAGCAGTCTTAGATGGGGGGCCGGAGATACGCAGTATTTT
.	TRBD1	20	TRBV10-1	TRBJ1-5	CASSEFKTGGYNLSNQPQHF	TGCGCCAGCAGTGAGTTCAAGACAGGGGGGTACAACCTCTCCAATCAGCCCCAGCATTTT
.	.	12	TRBV2	TRBJ2-1	CASSPMGNEQFF	TGTGCCAGCAGTCCGATGGGGAATGAGCAGTTCTTC
.	TRBD2	15	TRBV6-5	TRBJ2-2	CASSYLAGDTGELFF	TGTGCCAGCAGCTACCTAGCGGGGGACACCGGGGAGCTGTTTTTT
.	TRBD2	15	TRBV7-2	TRBJ2-7	CASSSRTSGNYEQYF	TGTGCCAGCAGCTCCAGGACTAGCGGGAACTACGAGCAGTACTTC
.	.	15	TRBV6-5	TRBJ1-3	CASSYPGMAGNTIYF	TGTGCCAGCAGTTACCCAGGGATGGCTGGAAACACCATATATTTT
.	TRBD2	13	TRBV29-1	TRBJ2-7	CSVEGTSGSRQYF	TGCAGCGTTGAAGGGACTAGCGGGAGTAGACAGTACTTC
.	.	11	TRBV25-1	TRBJ2-1	CATARSNEQFF	TGTGCCACGGCTCGGTCGAATGAGCAGTTCTTC
.	TRBD2	17	TRBV11-3	TRBJ2-3	CASSLVASGGAIDTQYF	TGTGCCAGCAGCTTAGTTGCTAGCGGGGGGGCCATAGATACGCAGTATTTT
.	.	15	TRBV4-1	TRBJ1-2	CASSQDFDSSYGYTF	TGCGCCAGCAGCCAAGATTTCGATAGTAGCTATGGCTACACCTTC
.	.	14	TRBV29-1	TRBJ2-5	CSVEDPLVGETQYF	TGCAGCGTTGAAGATCCGCTAGTTGGAGAGACCCAGTACTTC
.	.	12	TRBV30	TRBJ1-4	CAWSGLEQKLFF	TGTGCCTGGAGTGGTCTCGAGCAAAAACTGTTTTTT
.	.	13	TRBV5-1	TRBJ2-1	CASSRTGNNEQFF	TGCGCCAGCAGCAGAACAGGAAACAATGAGCAGTTCTTC
.	.	12	TRBV7-3	TRBJ1-1	CASSHQGPEAFF	TGTGCCAGCAGCCACCAGGGGCCTGAAGCTTTCTTT
.	TRBD1	14	TRBV5-1	TRBJ2-7	CASSSDRGLYEQYF	TGCGCCAGCAGCTCTGACAGGGGCTTATACGAGCAGTACTTC
.	.	14	TRBV7-9	TRBJ2-1	CASSLEFQGNEQFF	TGTGCCAGCAGCTTAGAGTTCCAGGGCAATGAGCAGTTCTTC
.	TRBD1	15	TRBV6-5	TRBJ2-7	CASSYSETGKGEQYF	TGTGCCAGCAGTTATTCTGAGACAGGGAAAGGGGAGCAGTACTTC
.	.	14	TRBV7-9	TRBJ2-7	CASSPTGRAFEQYF	TGTGCCAGCAGCCCGACAGGGAGGGCCTTCGAGCAGTACTTC
.	.	14	TRBV6-5	TRBJ2-1	CASSTLYEGNEQFF	TGTGCCAGCAGTACTCTCTATGAGGGGAATGAGCAGTTCTTC
.	TRBD2	15	TRBV7-3	TRBJ2-1	CASSLAGGAYNEQFF	TGTGCCAGCAGCTTAGCGGGGGGAGCCTACAATGAGCAGTTCTTC
.	.	17	TRBV5-1	TRBJ2-3	CASSLLGVQANTDTQYF	TGCGCCAGCAGCCTTCTTGGGGTGCAGGCTAACACAGATACGCAGTATTTT
.	TRBD2	14	TRBV15	TRBJ2-1	CATSRRLAGHEQFF	TGTGCCACCAGCAGACGACTAGCGGGACACGAGCAGTTCTTC
.	TRBD2	14	TRBV5-6	TRBJ2-7	CASSTSGGDHEQYF	TGTGCCAGCAGCACTAGCGGGGGGGACCACGAGCAGTACTTC
.	.	15	TRBV7-8	TRBJ2-7	CASSLGTVRSNEQYF	TGTGCCAGCAGCTTAGGGACAGTCCGTTCTAACGAGCAGTACTTC
.	TRBD1	15	TRBV5-4	TRBJ2-7	CASSFARGPAYEQYF	TGTGCCAGCAGCTTTGCCAGGGGGCCCGCCTACGAGCAGTACTTC
.	.	16	TRBV30	TRBJ2-6	CAWTFFPEPGANVLTF	TGTGCCTGGACCTTTTTCCCCGAACCCGGGGCCAACGTCCTGACTTTC
once	.	14	TRBV28	TRBJ2-3	CATIDLTASGTQYF	TGTGCCACCATCGATTTAACTGCGTCCGGGACGCAGTATTTT
once	.	12	TRBV2	TRBJ2-7	CASSRTGPGQYF	TGTGCCAGCAGCAGGACGGGGCCCGGGCAGTACTTC
few	TRBD1	14	TRBV10-3	TRBJ1-5	CAISTQGGNQPQHF	TGTGCCATCAGTACCCAGGGGGGAAATCAGCCCCAGCATTTT
once	TRBD1	14	TRBV19	TRBJ2-7	CASSPGTGGYEQYF	TGTGCCAGTAGTCCTGGGACAGGGGGCTACGAGCAGTACTTC
.	TRBD1	12	TRBV29-1	TRBJ1-1	CSAQDRVTEAFF	TGCAGCGCCCAAGACAGGGTCACTGAAGCTTTCTTT
.	.	13	TRBV5-4	TRBJ2-1	CASSFDVNNEQFF	TGTGCCAGCAGCTTCGACGTTAACAATGAGCAGTTCTTC
.	TRBD2	15	TRBV28	TRBJ2-1	CASSWTSGDYNEQFF	TGTGCCAGCAGCTGGACTAGCGGGGACTACAATGAGCAGTTCTTC
.	.	15	TRBV4-2	TRBJ2-2	CASSQEEQADGELFF	TGTGCCAGCAGCCAAGAAGAACAGGCGGACGGGGAGCTGTTTTTT